The 11 T cell receptor beta chains below come from one sample, sequenced in a study of shared clonotypes between healthy human individuals. The assay was immunoSEQ multiplex PCR, and TCRdb's table has in-frame clones only and misses some. The sample shows roughly 2.4 million clones, nearly 97% of them seen only once. Material: naive CD4+ T cells sorted from blood. Subset of the sample: CD45RA+ positively selected. Source of these receptors: a man aged 18 to 35 in good health.

In its sample, this clone was seen a few times. Different DNA sequences within this sample yield the same CDR3. This chain links TRBV11-2 with TRBJ1-5, with D maybe TRBD1 (5 bases). Trimming removed 2 bases from V and 0 bases from J, with 8 bases in between. CDR3 size: 15 residues. The germline V gene has CDR1 SGHAT and CDR2 FQNNGV. The CDR3 protein is CASSLTGGSNQPQHF. The CDR3, as DNA: TGTGCCAGCAGCTTAACAGGCGGTAGCAATCAGCCCCAGCATTTT.

This clone was seen a single time. This chain links TRBV5-4 with TRBJ1-2; TRBD1 agrees at 8 bases. CDR1 SGHNT and CDR2 YYREEE come from the germline V gene (reference sequence). The junction had 13 bases not matched to a gene; V was cut back by 7 bases and J by 5 bases. CDR3 length: 15 amino acids. CDR3 amino acids: CASDRMGGQAYGYTF. The CDR3 coding sequence is TGTGCCAGCGACCGGATGGGGGGACAGGCATATGGCTACACCTTC.

This clone was counted once. The CDR3 protein is CASSLRGQGNQPQHF. The CDR3, as DNA: TGCGCCAGCAGCTTACGGGGGCAAGGCAATCAGCCCCAGCATTTT. This chain uses TRBV5-1 with TRBJ1-5; TRBD1 is a possible D gene (6 bases). Germline-derived CDR1 and CDR2 are SGHRS and YFSETQ. V lost 2 bases to trimming and J lost 2 bases, with 11 bases between them. CDR3 size: 15 residues.

The chain couples TRBV30 to TRBJ1-4; 7 bases are shared with TRBD1. J lost 3 bases, V lost 4 bases, and 5 bases had no gene match. This CDR3 region has 14 residues. CDR1 GTSNPN and CDR2 SVGIG come from the germline V gene (reference sequence). CDR3 region: CAWKGGTANEKLFF. The CDR3 nucleotides are TGTGCCTGGAAAGGCGGGACAGCTAATGAAAAACTGTTTTTT. The full variable domain, with the rest looked up from reference TRBV30 and TRBJ1-4, is SQTIHQWPATLVQPVGSPLSLECTVEGTSNPNLYWYRQAAGRGLQLLFYSVGIGQISSEVPQNLSASRPQDRQFILSSKKLLLSDSGFYLCAWKGGTANEKLFFGSGTQLSVL.

A few counts support this clone. The chain uses TRBV6-5 and TRBJ1-6, with no clear D. In germline, CDR1 is MNHEY, CDR2 SVGAGI. Trimming left V 4 bases short and J 0 bases short, with 10 bases between. This CDR3 has 16 amino acids. This CDR3 is CASSFLPSSYNSPLHF. CDR3 nucleotides: TGTGCCAGCAGTTTCTTACCGAGCTCCTATAATTCACCCCTCCACTTT.

This clone came up once. The chain joins TRBV7-2 to TRBJ1-4; TRBD1 might be the D (5 bases). CDR1 is SGHTA and CDR2 is FQGNSA in the germline V gene. V gave up 1 base and J gave up 7 bases, with 16 bases separating them. The CDR3 is made up of 16 amino acids. CDR3 in DNA: TGTGCCAGCAGCTTAGATCCGACAGCGGGTAGTGAAAAACTGTTTTTT. This sequence encodes CASSLDPTAGSEKLFF.

This clone was recorded once. Other DNA sequences in this sample translate to the same CDR3. The J gene is TRBJ2-7, the V gene TRBV28; D possibly corresponds to TRBD2 (5 bases). Trimming removed 2 bases from V and 3 bases from J, with 5 bases in between. CDR3 size: 12 residues. Germline loops: CDR1 MDHEN, CDR2 SYDVKM. DNA for the CDR3: TGTGCCAGCAGTTTAAGCGGCTACGAGCAGTACTTC. Protein sequence: CASSLSGYEQYF.

The CDR3 DNA sequence: TGTGCCAGCAGAGAACAGGGGGGTTTTACGGGCTACACCTTC. Translation: CASREQGGFTGYTF. The chain uses TRBV6-6 and TRBJ1-2; 8 bases fit TRBD1. The CDR3 has 14 amino acids. The germline gives CDR1 MNHNY, CDR2 SVGAGI (reference sequence). V shed 6 bases and J 8 bases; nucleotides not matched to a gene: 11.

A remark on this clone: The same CDR3 can be traced to other DNA sequences in this sample. The CDR3, as DNA: TGCGCCAGCAGCCTGACAGGGTCGAACACCGGGGAGCTGTTTTTT. This gives the protein CASSLTGSNTGELFF. The chain is built from TRBV5-1 and TRBJ2-2, with 7 nucleotides matching TRBD1. CDR1 SGHRS and CDR2 YFSETQ come from the germline V gene. V shed 4 bases and J 0 bases; nucleotides not matched to a gene: 3. This CDR3 contains 15 residues.

V gene TRBV6-5 combines with J gene TRBJ2-7; D is possibly TRBD1 (6 bases). This CDR3 has 12 amino acids. CDR1 and CDR2 from the germline V gene are MNHEY and SVGAGI. V was shortened by 11 bases and J by 2 bases, with 13 bases between the two germline ends. The CDR3 region is CAATGDTYEQYF. For the CDR3, the DNA is TGTGCCGCGACAGGTGACACCTACGAGCAGTACTTC.

The chain couples TRBV6-8 to TRBJ1-6, with 7 bases that match TRBD1. The CDR3 extends over 15 amino acids. The V gene end was trimmed by 2 bases and the J gene end by 6 bases; junction bases not matched to a gene: 4. Germline V lookup: CDR1 MNHGY, CDR2 SAAAGT. CDR3 amino acids: CASSYLRQGNSPLHF. The CDR3 bases are TGTGCCAGCAGTTACCTTAGACAGGGTAATTCACCCCTCCACTTT.